The 8 T cell receptor beta chains below all came from one sample that was sequenced in a study of blood T cell repertoires in COVID-19. Only in-frame clones appear in the TCRdb table, and some are missing; sequencing was by immunoSEQ multiplex PCR. The sample has a few hundred thousand clones; 90% to 95% are singletons. The sample taken for sequencing was PBMCs or T cells enriched from blood (not recorded which). All receptors derive from a human donor in a cohort exposed to, infected with or recovered from COVID-19 (not recorded which). The donor label of this sample is uncertain.

The chain employs TRBV19 and TRBJ2-3; a possible D gene is TRBD2 (5 bases). V was trimmed by 7 bases and J by 2 bases, leaving 19 bases between them. Germline V gives CDR1 LNHDA, CDR2 SQIVND (reference sequence). The CDR3 sequence is 16 residues long. The CDR3 DNA reads as TGTGCCAGTACCCGAGGACTTTTTCCCCACACAGATACGCAGTATTTT. Protein sequence: CASTRGLFPHTDTQYF.

The chain uses TRBV19 and TRBJ1-1; TRBD1 matches 8 bases. The germline V gene encodes CDR1 LNHDA and CDR2 SQIVND (reference sequence). CDR3 size: 12 residues. Trimming took 9 bases from V and 7 from J; bases not matched to a gene: 7. The CDR3 bases are TGTGCCAGCCGGACAGGGACCGATGAAGCTTTCTTT. Amino acid sequence: CASRTGTDEAFF.

This sequence joins TRBV9 and TRBJ2-7; TRBD2 agrees at 7 bases. V shed 3 bases, J shed 0 bases, and the junction held 9 bases outside the gene matches. The CDR3 is made up of 16 amino acids. Germline assignment: CDR1 SGDLS and CDR2 YYNGEE. In nucleotides, the CDR3 is TGTGCCAGCAGCGCCCAGGCTAGCGGTAGCTCCTACGAGCAGTACTTC. This gives the protein CASSAQASGSSYEQYF.

This chain uses TRBV27 with TRBJ2-3; the D is unclear. V gave up 3 bases and J gave up 6 bases, with 4 bases separating them. The V gene's germline CDR1 is MNHEY and CDR2 SMNVEV (reference sequence). The CDR3 sequence is 11 residues long. The CDR3 protein is CASSLGDTQYF. The CDR3 DNA reads as TGTGCCAGCAGTTTGGGCGATACGCAGTATTTT.

The V call is TRBV6-5, the J call TRBJ1-6, with D tentatively TRBD1 (5 bases). Trimming removed 6 bases at V and 2 bases at J, with 11 bases between. The CDR3 has 15 amino acids. Germline CDR1 and CDR2: MNHEY and SVGAGI. CDR3 coding DNA: TGTGCCAGCAGCTCCCAGGGTGCCTATAATTCACCCCTCCACTTT. Encoded protein: CASSSQGAYNSPLHF.

The rearrangement links TRBV25-1 to TRBJ1-1; D uncertain. This CDR3 has 15 residues. Trimming pared 2 bases from V and 4 bases from J, leaving 14 bases between. Per the germline V gene, CDR1 is MGHDK and CDR2 is SYGVNS. The CDR3 loop reads CASSETEGLSTEAFF. DNA for the CDR3: TGTGCCAGCAGTGAAACTGAGGGATTAAGCACTGAAGCTTTCTTT.

The V call is TRBV7-9, the J call TRBJ2-3, with 9 bases fitting TRBD1. Trimming at V came to 5 bases and at J to 6 bases, leaving 9 bases not matched to a gene. The CDR3 extends over 15 amino acids. Germline loops: CDR1 SEHNR, CDR2 FQNEAQ (reference sequence). CDR3 region: CASSLRDRETDTQYF. The CDR3, as DNA: TGTGCCAGCAGCCTCCGGGACAGGGAAACCGATACGCAGTATTTT.

The rearrangement joins TRBV4-1 to TRBJ1-1; no definite D call. The CDR3 runs 13 residues. CDR1 and CDR2 (germline): MGHRA, YSYEKL. V was clipped by 1 base and J by 7 bases, with 10 bases between them. CDR3 coding DNA: TGCGCCAGCAGCCAAGGAAACGGCGGTGAAGCTTTCTTT. Its translation: CASSQGNGGEAFF.